This T cell receptor (beta chain) was sequenced for a study of cytomegalovirus exposure and HLA in healthy donors. PCR employed 60 Vbeta and 13 Jbeta primers. TCRdb's table, derived via immunoSEQ multiplex PCR, lists solely in-frame clones and lacks some. The sample carries under 200,000 clones, 75% to 90% recorded once. Germline lookup yields CDR1 SEHNR and CDR2 FQNEAQ (reference sequence). There are 18 residues in the CDR3. Trimming took 6 bases from V and 0 from J; bases not matched to a gene: 10. Sequenced: PBMCs. The TCR comes from a male donor in good health and CMV-seronegative. The chain employs TRBV7-9 and TRBJ2-3; the match to TRBD2 covers 12 bases. CDR3 sequence: CASRPTSGGPDSTDTQYF. In DNA form, the CDR3 reads TGTGCCAGCAGACCCACTAGCGGGGGGCCCGATAGCACAGATACGCAGTATTTT.